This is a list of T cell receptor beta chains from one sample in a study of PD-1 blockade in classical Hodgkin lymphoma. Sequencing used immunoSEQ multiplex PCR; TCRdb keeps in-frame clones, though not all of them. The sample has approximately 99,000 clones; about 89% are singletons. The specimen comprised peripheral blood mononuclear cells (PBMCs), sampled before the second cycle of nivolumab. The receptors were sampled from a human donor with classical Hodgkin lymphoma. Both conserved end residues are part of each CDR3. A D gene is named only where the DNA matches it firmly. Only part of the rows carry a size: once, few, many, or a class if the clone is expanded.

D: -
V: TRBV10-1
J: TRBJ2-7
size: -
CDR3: CASSEGGTENYEQYF
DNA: TGCGCCAGCAGTGAGGGGGGGACAGAGAACTACGAGCAGTACTTC

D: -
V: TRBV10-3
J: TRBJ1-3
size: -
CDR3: CAISESESSGNTIYF
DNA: TGTGCCATCAGTGAGTCGGAAAGCTCTGGAAACACCATATATTTT

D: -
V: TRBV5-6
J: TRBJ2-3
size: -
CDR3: CASSLEGSKLGDTQYF
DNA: TGTGCCAGCAGCTTGGAGGGTAGCAAATTGGGAGATACGCAGTATTTT

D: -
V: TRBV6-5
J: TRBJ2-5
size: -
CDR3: CASSYSWVRETQYF
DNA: TGTGCCAGCAGTTACTCGTGGGTTCGGGAGACCCAGTACTTC

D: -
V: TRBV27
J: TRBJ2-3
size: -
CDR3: CASSPRGGQADTQYF
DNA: TGTGCCAGCAGTCCCAGGGGAGGGCAGGCAGATACGCAGTATTTT

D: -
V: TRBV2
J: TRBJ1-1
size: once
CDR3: CASNAHGEGPNMNTEAFF
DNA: TGTGCCAGCAACGCCCATGGGGAGGGACCTAATATGAACACTGAAGCTTTCTTT

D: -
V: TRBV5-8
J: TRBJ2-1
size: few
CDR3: CASSPDGSSYNEQFF
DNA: TGTGCCAGCAGCCCGGACGGGAGCTCCTACAATGAGCAGTTCTTC

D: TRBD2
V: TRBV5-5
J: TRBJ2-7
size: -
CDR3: CASSLVPSGGYEQYF
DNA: TGTGCCAGCAGCTTGGTGCCTAGCGGAGGATACGAGCAGTACTTC

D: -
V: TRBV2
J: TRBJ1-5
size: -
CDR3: CASKAVPNQPQHF
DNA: TGTGCCAGCAAGGCGGTTCCTAATCAGCCCCAGCATTTT

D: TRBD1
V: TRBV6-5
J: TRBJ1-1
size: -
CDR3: CASRTGTENTEAFF
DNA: TGTGCCAGCAGGACCGGGACAGAGAACACTGAAGCTTTCTTT

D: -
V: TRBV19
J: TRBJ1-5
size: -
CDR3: CASSPQSNQPQHF
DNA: TGTGCCAGTAGTCCCCAGAGCAATCAGCCCCAGCATTTT

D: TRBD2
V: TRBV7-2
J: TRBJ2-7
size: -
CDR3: CASSLAGTSGTSGYEQYF
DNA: TGTGCCAGCAGCTTGGCAGGGACGTCCGGGACTAGCGGATACGAGCAGTACTTC

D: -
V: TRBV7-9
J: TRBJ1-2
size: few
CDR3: CASSFTRLDGYTF
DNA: TGTGCCAGCAGCTTCACTAGGCTCGATGGCTACACCTTC

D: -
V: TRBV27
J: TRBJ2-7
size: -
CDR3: CASSFTGVSSYEQYF
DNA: TGTGCCAGCAGTTTTACGGGGGTGTCCTCCTACGAGCAGTACTTC

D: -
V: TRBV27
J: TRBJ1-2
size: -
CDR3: CASSLSGKYYGYTF
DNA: TGTGCCAGCAGTTTAAGCGGCAAATACTATGGCTACACCTTC

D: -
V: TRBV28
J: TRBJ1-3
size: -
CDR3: CASNSGGGNTIYF
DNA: TGTGCCAGCAACTCGGGGGGCGGAAACACCATATATTTT

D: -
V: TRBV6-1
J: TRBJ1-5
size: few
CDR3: CASSEGSHSNQPQHF
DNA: TGTGCCAGCAGTGAAGGGTCTCATAGCAATCAGCCCCAGCATTTT

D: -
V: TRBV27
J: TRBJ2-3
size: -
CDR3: CASSSPIETGTDTQYF
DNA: TGTGCCAGCAGTTCCCCGATAGAGACCGGCACAGATACGCAGTATTTT

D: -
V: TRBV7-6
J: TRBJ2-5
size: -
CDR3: CASSFGVQETQYF
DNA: TGTGCCAGCAGCTTCGGGGTGCAAGAGACCCAGTACTTC

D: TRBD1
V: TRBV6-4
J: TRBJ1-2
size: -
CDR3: CASRPGQGANYGYTF
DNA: TGTGCCAGCAGGCCGGGACAGGGGGCTAACTATGGCTACACCTTC

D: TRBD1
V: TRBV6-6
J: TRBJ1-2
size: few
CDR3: CASSPRGLGNYGYTF
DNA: TGTGCCAGCAGCCCAAGGGGGCTGGGGAACTATGGCTACACCTTC

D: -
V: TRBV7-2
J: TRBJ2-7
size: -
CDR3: CASSLSSGEGLDDEQYF
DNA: TGTGCCAGCAGCTTATCGTCGGGAGAGGGTTTAGACGACGAGCAGTACTTC

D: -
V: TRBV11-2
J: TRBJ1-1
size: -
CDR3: CASRSQNTEAFF
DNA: TGTGCCAGCAGATCGCAGAACACTGAAGCTTTCTTT

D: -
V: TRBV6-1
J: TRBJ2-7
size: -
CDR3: CASSEAPATYEQYF
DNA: TGTGCCAGCAGTGAAGCTCCCGCTACCTACGAGCAGTACTTC

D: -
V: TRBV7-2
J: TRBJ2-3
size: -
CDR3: CASGLTRVGTDTQYF
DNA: TGTGCCAGCGGTCTAACGAGGGTTGGCACAGATACGCAGTATTTT